The 25 T cell receptor beta chains in this list originate from one sample, sequenced in a study of technical replicates of blood from a few donors. The assay was immunoSEQ multiplex PCR, and TCRdb's table has in-frame clones only and misses some. This table holds about 49,000 clones, 92% found once. Sequencing was carried out using PBMCs. Receptors originate from a human donor in good health. Some clones in this sample may be carry-over from other donors' samples.

The chain couples TRBV29-1 to TRBJ1-1, with D possibly matching TRBD1 (5 bases). In germline, CDR1 is SQVTM, CDR2 ANQGSEA. The germline V and J ends were trimmed by 0 bases and 8 bases, with 19 bases remaining between them. The CDR3 extends over 15 amino acids. CDR3 region: CSVEDRWTSGLEAFF. In nucleotides, the CDR3 is TGCAGCGTTGAAGATCGTTGGACGTCAGGGTTAGAAGCTTTCTTT.

Only one count was recorded for this clone. This CDR3 reads CASSLTGLEQYF. The CDR3 DNA is TGTGCCAGCAGCCTGACAGGGCTCGAGCAGTACTTC. J is TRBJ2-7 and V is TRBV5-6, with 7 bases fitting TRBD1. The V and J ends lost 4 bases and 6 bases, in that order; junction bases with no gene match: 4. CDR1 is SGHDT and CDR2 is YYEEEE in the germline V gene. The CDR3 totals 12 residues.

CDR3 loop: CATRLAGGPYEQYF. Here the CDR3 DNA reads TGTGCCACCAGACTAGCGGGAGGGCCGTACGAGCAGTACTTC. The V and J genes are TRBV6-1 and TRBJ2-7, with 14 bases identical to TRBD2. V was clipped by 10 bases and J by 4 bases; unmatched bases: 6. Germline CDR1 MNHNS, CDR2 SASEGT. The CDR3 covers 14 residues.

The chain links TRBV6-6 to TRBJ2-5, with D perhaps TRBD1 (5 bases). Germline V lookup: CDR1 MNHNY, CDR2 SVGAGI (reference sequence). V was trimmed by 6 bases and J by 0 bases, leaving 11 bases between them. This CDR3 has 14 amino acids. CDR3 nucleotide sequence: TGTGCCAGCAGAACCAGGGCCAACCAAGAGACCCAGTACTTC. Its protein product is CASRTRANQETQYF.

The J gene is TRBJ1-1, the V gene TRBV9, with D possibly matching TRBD1 (6 bases). Trimming pared 4 bases from V and 0 bases from J, leaving 16 bases between. Germline CDR1 reads SGDLS; CDR2 reads YYNGEE. The CDR3 runs 16 residues. Written as DNA, the CDR3 is TGTGCCAGCAGCCATGACAGGTGGGGTATGAACACTGAAGCTTTCTTT. As protein: CASSHDRWGMNTEAFF. The full variable domain, rest sourced from reference TRBV9 and TRBJ1-1, is DSGVTQTPKHLITATGQRVTLRCSPRSGDLSVYWYQQSLDQGLQFLIQYYNGEERAKGNILERFSAQQFPDLHSELNLSSLELGDSALYFCASSHDRWGMNTEAFFGQGTRLTVV.

Written as DNA, the CDR3 is TGTGCCAGCAGCTTGCTCCCTACAGGGGGACCCTACGAGCAGTACTTC. Residues: CASSLLPTGGPYEQYF. The V gene is TRBV5-6, the J gene TRBJ2-7; TRBD1 aligns across 8 bases. The V gene's germline CDR1 is SGHDT and CDR2 YYEEEE. The CDR3 extends over 16 amino acids. The ends lost 1 base at V and 2 bases at J; junction bases unmatched: 8.

The chain employs TRBV9 and TRBJ2-2; the D gene is possibly TRBD2 (5 bases). The CDR3 is 15 amino acids. Trimming removed 1 base from V and 2 bases from J, with 9 bases in between. The germline V gene has CDR1 SGDLS and CDR2 YYNGEE. CDR3 region: CASSVFSANTGELFF. For the CDR3, the DNA is TGTGCCAGCAGCGTATTTAGCGCCAACACCGGGGAGCTGTTTTTT.

This chain joins TRBV29-1 and TRBJ2-3, with D maybe TRBD1 (7 bases). The CDR3 length is 11 residues. V lost 6 bases and J lost 7, with 11 bases in between. Germline V lookup: CDR1 SQVTM, CDR2 ANQGSEA. The CDR3 loop reads CSVAGGNTQYF. CDR3 bases: TGCAGCGTGGCAGGGGGGAATACGCAGTATTTT.

This sequence joins TRBV7-4 and TRBJ1-5; 7 nucleotides align to TRBD1. The CDR3 runs to 15 residues. The ends lost 5 bases at V and 1 base at J; junction bases unmatched: 5. Per the germline V gene, CDR1 is SGHVT and CDR2 is SQSDAQ. This CDR3 reads CASSARDRSNQPQHF. CDR3 coding DNA: TGTGCCAGCAGCGCCCGGGACAGAAGCAATCAGCCCCAGCATTTT.

This rearrangement joins TRBV2 to TRBJ2-7, with D maybe TRBD1 (6 bases). The V end was cut by 11 bases, the J end by 0 bases, with 17 bases between. Per the germline V gene, CDR1 is SNHLY and CDR2 is FYNNEI. There are 14 residues in the CDR3. CDR3 coding DNA: TGTGCCGATAAAACCGGGACAAACTCCTACGAGCAGTACTTC. Encoded protein: CADKTGTNSYEQYF.

The V and J genes are TRBV13 and TRBJ1-5, with 7 bases matching TRBD1. Per the germline V gene, CDR1 is PRHDT and CDR2 is FYEKMQ (reference sequence). The V and J ends lost 1 base and 7 bases, in that order; junction bases with no gene match: 25. This CDR3 comprises 21 residues. CDR3 protein: CASSLDSSTVPTTGYRQPQHF. The CDR3 DNA is TGTGCCAGCAGCTTAGACAGTTCAACAGTGCCCACGACAGGGTATCGCCAGCCCCAGCATTTT.

The rearrangement links TRBV4-2 to TRBJ2-1, with 12 bases that match TRBD2. This CDR3 contains 19 residues. The V gene's germline CDR1 is LGHNA and CDR2 YNFKEQ. V trimming: 1 base; J trimming: 4 bases; junction bases outside the gene matches: 11. CDR3 in amino acids: CASSQGDRIGLAGYNEQFF. CDR3 in DNA: TGTGCCAGCAGCCAAGGGGACAGAATCGGACTAGCGGGATACAATGAGCAGTTCTTC.

The J gene is TRBJ2-7, the V gene TRBV11-2; 7 nucleotides match TRBD2. Germline V gene data show CDR1 as SGHAT and CDR2 as FQNNGV. The V segment lost 3 bases and the J segment 0 bases; nucleotides outside the gene matches: 5. The CDR3 runs 15 residues. The CDR3 loop reads CASSFGGGVSYEQYF. CDR3 bases: TGTGCCAGCAGCTTTGGGGGAGGGGTCTCCTACGAGCAGTACTTC. Complete variable domain (other parts from reference TRBV11-2 and TRBJ2-7): EAGVAQSPRYKIIEKRQSVAFWCNPISGHATLYWYQQILGQGPKLLIQFQNNGVVDDSQLPKDRFSAERLKGVDSTLKIQPAKLEDSAVYLCASSFGGGVSYEQYFGPGTRLTVT.

The chain couples TRBV6-6 to TRBJ2-7, with D tentatively TRBD1 (5 bases). V shed 5 bases and J shed 0 bases, with 14 bases lying between them. The CDR3 runs 15 residues. Germline loops: CDR1 MNHNY, CDR2 SVGAGI (reference sequence). The CDR3 DNA follows: TGTGCCAGCAGTCGAGACAGAGTAAGCTCCTACGAGCAGTACTTC. Encoded protein: CASSRDRVSSYEQYF.

The V gene is TRBV9, the J gene TRBJ1-1, with D unclear. Germline V gene sequence: CDR1 SGDLS, CDR2 YYNGEE. The CDR3 is made up of 13 amino acids. The V end lost 4 bases, the J end lost 7 bases, and 14 bases lay between the germline ends. CDR3 coding DNA: TGTGCCAGCAGCCCCTCGGTTGGCGGTGAAGCTTTCTTT. This encodes CASSPSVGGEAFF.

This rearrangement joins TRBV19 to TRBJ1-3; unclear D gene. This CDR3 spans 16 amino acids. V shed 1 base and J shed 4 bases, with 14 bases lying between them. In germline, CDR1 is LNHDA, CDR2 SQIVND (reference sequence). As DNA, the CDR3 is TGTGCCAGTAGTATAGGCTCGCGGATTTACGGAAACACCATATATTTT. It encodes CASSIGSRIYGNTIYF. The whole variable domain, remainder taken from reference TRBV19 and TRBJ1-3, is DGGITQSPKYLFRKEGQNVTLSCEQNLNHDAMYWYRQDPGQGLRLIYYSQIVNDFQKGDIAEGYSVSREKKESFPLTVTSAQKNPTAFYLCASSIGSRIYGNTIYFGEGSWLTVV.

The chain has TRBV5-6 and TRBJ2-7, with TRBD2 matching 8 bases. CDR1 and CDR2 (germline): SGHDT, YYEEEE. Unmatched junction bases numbered 13, after V lost 0 bases and J lost 5 bases. The CDR3 runs 17 residues. The CDR3 nucleotides read TGTGCCAGCAGCTTGGCCGGGCGGGGGGCCTCCTTGCACGAGCAGTACTTC. It translates to CASSLAGRGASLHEQYF.

J is TRBJ1-6 and V is TRBV9, with D perhaps TRBD1 (5 bases). This CDR3 spans 14 amino acids. V was shortened by 8 bases and J by 5 bases, with 14 bases between the two germline ends. CDR1 and CDR2 (germline): SGDLS, YYNGEE. The CDR3 DNA reads TGTGCCAGTACCTTGGGGCCGGATAATTCACCCCTCCACTTT. Amino acid sequence: CASTLGPDNSPLHF.

The CDR3 DNA reads as TGTGCCACAGGGGGTCTAGCGGGAGAGACCAATGAGCAGTTCTTC. Translated: CATGGLAGETNEQFF. This chain joins TRBV7-6 and TRBJ2-1; TRBD2 matches 10 bases. V shed 10 bases and J 6 bases; nucleotides not matched to a gene: 12. The CDR3 runs 15 residues. In germline, CDR1 is SGHVS, CDR2 FNYEAQ.

The rearrangement uses TRBV7-2 and TRBJ1-1; D gene ambiguous. The V gene lost 0 bases and the J gene lost 7 bases, with 9 bases spanning the gap. Germline values: CDR1 SGHTA, CDR2 FQGNSA. The CDR3 totals 13 residues. CDR3 bases: TGTGCCAGCAGCTTAGCGCGGCAGCTTGAAGCTTTCTTT. Residues: CASSLARQLEAFF. Using reference TRBV7-2 and TRBJ1-1 for the parts outside the CDR3, the full variable domain is GAGVSQSPSNKVTEKGKDVELRCDPISGHTALYWYRQSLGQGLEFLIYFQGNSAPDKSGLPSDRFSAERTGGSVSTLTIQRTQQEDSAVYLCASSLARQLEAFFGQGTRLTVV.

The CDR3 here is CASSSPTGGSSPLHF. The DNA of the CDR3 is TGTGCCAGCAGCTCACCGACAGGGGGTTCCTCACCCCTCCACTTT. The chain has TRBV7-9 and TRBJ1-6; 9 bases line up with TRBD1. Germline V lookup: CDR1 SEHNR, CDR2 FQNEAQ (reference sequence). J lost 10 bases, V lost 4 bases, and 8 bases had no gene match. There are 15 residues in the CDR3.

J is TRBJ2-7 and V is TRBV4-2; 8 bases line up with TRBD2. The CDR3 has 15 residues. Unmatched junction bases numbered 7, after V lost 0 bases and J lost 6 bases. CDR1 and CDR2 (germline): LGHNA, YNFKEQ. The CDR3 DNA follows: TGTGCCAGCAGCCAAGAGGAAGCGGGAGTTTTCGAGCAGTACTTC. This encodes CASSQEEAGVFEQYF.

The chain is built from TRBV28 and TRBJ1-2; D gene ambiguous. This CDR3 spans 15 amino acids. The V end was cut by 3 bases, the J end by 0 bases, with 11 bases between. CDR1 and CDR2 (germline): MDHEN, SYDVKM. In nucleotides, the CDR3 is TGTGCCAGCAGTTTCGCGGGGAGTACTAACTATGGCTACACCTTC. The encoded protein is CASSFAGSTNYGYTF.

This chain joins TRBV5-1 and TRBJ2-6; weak D call: TRBD1 (6 bases). Germline V gene lookup returns CDR1 SGHRS and CDR2 YFSETQ. Trimming left V 4 bases short and J 4 bases short, with 12 bases between. The CDR3 is 15 amino acids. The CDR3 nucleotides read TGCGCCAGCAGCCCAACAGGGTCAGGGGCCAACGTCCTGACTTTC. Translation gives CASSPTGSGANVLTF. Filled out from reference TRBV5-1 and TRBJ2-6, the complete variable domain reads KAGVTQTPRYLIKTRGQQVTLSCSPISGHRSVSWYQQTPGQGLQFLFEYFSETQRNKGNFPGRFSGRQFSNSRSEMNVSTLELGDSALYLCASSPTGSGANVLTFGAGSRLTVL.

V usage is TRBV6-1 and J usage is TRBJ2-7; tentative D call: TRBD1 (6 bases). This CDR3 comprises 11 residues. Germline V gene lookup returns CDR1 MNHNS and CDR2 SASEGT. The V end was cut by 6 bases, the J end by 10 bases, with 13 bases between. CDR3: CASSVLGQQYF. In DNA, the CDR3 is TGTGCCAGCAGCGTCCTGGGACAACAGTACTTC.